This TCR beta chain was obtained from a study of T-cell memory formation after mild COVID-19. The study's findings and limits: Clones which contracted sat mainly in CM and EM if CD4+, and in EMRA if CD8+. Some clones that responded turned up in pre-infection memory, which suggests that cross-reactive memory joined in. Clones contracting across day 15 to 85 had a balanced CD4/CD8 profile; later expanding clones leaned CD4+.

The count of this clonotype is one. Its antigen is currently unknown. Constant-segment-primed 5'RACE gave TCR alpha and TCR beta cDNA libraries with sample barcodes and UMIs. Using its own MiXCR run on the 5' RACE reads, TCRdb lists one record per CDR3 protein. The top ten clones hold 9% to 15% of a sample with under 550,000 distinct CDR3 sequences, roughly 18% of them seen once. The TCR sequence derives from an adult woman who had mild COVID-19 (a few samples of this study predate the infection). Cell type and time point are not known. The sample comprised PBMCs or a T cell subset sorted from them (not recorded which).

The CDR3 here is CASSAPGLAGGMGLYEQYF. CDR3 coding DNA: TGTGCCAGCAGTGCGCCGGGACTAGCGGGAGGGATGGGGCTCTACGAGCAGTACTTC. The chain joins TRBV25-1 to TRBJ2-7; TRBD2 matches at 16 bases. Germline V gene sequence: CDR1 MGHDK, CDR2 SYGVNS. J was trimmed by 3 bases and V by 4 bases; bases with no gene match: 12. The CDR3 has 19 residues.